The 17 T cell receptor beta chains reported below all come from one sample, sequenced in a study of beta chain features in type 1 diabetes. Study-wide points: Shortening that was moderate but significant affected the TCRB CDR3s of Type 1 diabetes patients in all four CD4+ subsets.

cDNA synthesis used the whole RNA isolate, giving expressed TCRB sequences. Measured with immunoSEQ multiplex PCR; TCRdb has only the in-frame clones, and not every one. The data contain 50,000 to 65,000 clones, roughly 39% of them singletons. For these TCRs, the target antigens are not known. Sequences were obtained from Tregs from blood. These receptor sequences come from a man younger than 40 with type 1 diabetes.

This clone was seen a few times. The chain is built from TRBV25-1 and TRBJ2-5, with 8 bases aligning to TRBD2. Germline assignment: CDR1 MGHDK and CDR2 SYGVNS. The CDR3 length is 14 residues. V lost 4 bases and J lost 2; bases outside the gene matches: 3. CDR3 nucleotide sequence: TGTGCCAGCAGTGGGGGGACTAGGCAAGAGACCCAGTACTTC. Protein sequence: CASSGGTRQETQYF.

V is TRBV18 and J is TRBJ2-1; 10 bases map to TRBD2. Trimming at V came to 2 bases and at J to 8 bases, leaving 9 bases not matched to a gene. Per germline, CDR1 KGHSH and CDR2 LQKENI. There are 16 residues in the CDR3. CDR3 in amino acids: CASSPAWPSGSYEQFF. The DNA for the CDR3 is TGTGCCAGCTCACCAGCCTGGCCTAGCGGGAGTTATGAGCAGTTCTTC. The full variable domain, in which reference TRBV18 and TRBJ2-1 provide the parts outside the CDR3, is NAGVMQNPRHLVRRRGQEARLRCSPMKGHSHVYWYRQLPEEGLKFMVYLQKENIIDESGMPKERFSAEFPKEGPSILRIQQVVRGDSAAYFCASSPAWPSGSYEQFFGPGTRLTVL.

The chain employs TRBV20-1 and TRBJ1-2; D gene unclear. Per the germline V gene, CDR1 is DFQATT and CDR2 is SNEGSKA (reference sequence). The V and J ends lost 5 bases and 7 bases respectively, with 11 bases between them. The CDR3 is 11 amino acids. The CDR3 spells CSASRPGGYTF. The CDR3, as DNA: TGCAGTGCTTCCCGCCCCGGTGGCTACACCTTC.

This clone showed up just a few times. The V gene is TRBV29-1, the J gene TRBJ2-3; no clear D. Per germline, CDR1 SQVTM and CDR2 ANQGSEA. The germline V and J ends were trimmed by 1 base and 3 bases, with 8 bases remaining between them. The CDR3 covers 13 residues. CDR3 protein: CSVEAGSTDTQYF. CDR3 coding DNA: TGCAGCGTTGAAGCAGGCTCGACAGATACGCAGTATTTT.

The chain links TRBV5-1 to TRBJ2-7; 12 positions match TRBD2. The CDR3 length is 14 residues. Germline lookup yields CDR1 SGHRS and CDR2 YFSETQ. The ends lost 7 bases at V and 2 bases at J; junction bases unmatched: 4. In DNA form, the CDR3 reads TGCGCCAGCCAACTAGCGGGAGGTACCTACGAGCAGTACTTC. It codes for CASQLAGGTYEQYF.

The sample holds a few counts of this clone. The V gene is TRBV29-1, the J gene TRBJ2-1; D call uncertain. With 5 bases removed from V and 4 bases from J, the gap between germline ends came to 12 bases. This CDR3 has 13 residues. Germline V lookup: CDR1 SQVTM, CDR2 ANQGSEA. CDR3 residues: CSVRSFLYNEQFF. CDR3 nucleotides: TGCAGCGTTCGGTCTTTTCTATACAATGAGCAGTTCTTC.

The J gene is TRBJ2-1, the V gene TRBV6-1; 10 bases are shared with TRBD2. Unmatched junction bases numbered 7, after V lost 7 bases and J lost 4 bases. The germline CDR1 and CDR2 sequences are MNHNS and SASEGT. The CDR3 covers 15 residues. CDR3 amino acids: CASKEGLAEYNEQFF. In nucleotides, the CDR3 is TGTGCCAGCAAGGAAGGACTAGCGGAATACAATGAGCAGTTCTTC.

The count of this clone is one. The chain recombines TRBV7-9 with TRBJ1-5, with 7 bases that match TRBD1. The CDR3 has 13 residues. Trimming took 7 bases from V and 4 from J; bases not matched to a gene: 4. The germline CDR1 and CDR2 sequences are SEHNR and FQNEAQ (reference sequence). The CDR3 sequence: CASTLDRNQPQHF. For the CDR3, the DNA is TGTGCCAGCACCCTGGACAGGAATCAGCCCCAGCATTTT. The full variable domain, its missing parts supplied by reference TRBV7-9 and TRBJ1-5, is DTGVSQNPRHKITKRGQNVTFRCDPISEHNRLYWYRQTLGQGPEFLTYFQNEAQLEKSRLLSDRFSAERPKGSFSTLEIQRTEQGDSAMYLCASTLDRNQPQHFGDGTRLSIL.

This clone was seen a handful of times. CDR3 in amino acids: CASSSTGGNTEAFF. Written as DNA, the CDR3 is TGTGCCAGCAGTTCTACAGGGGGAAACACTGAAGCTTTCTTT. V and J are TRBV6-5 and TRBJ1-1; 8 nucleotides match TRBD1. Trimming removed 4 bases from V and 2 bases from J; junction bases left unmatched: 3. The V gene's germline CDR1 is MNHEY and CDR2 SVGAGI. The length of the CDR3 is 14 residues.

The chain recombines TRBV5-6 with TRBJ2-2; D call uncertain. CDR1 is SGHDT, CDR2 YYEEEE, per germline. This CDR3 is 12 amino acids long. V was cut by 2 bases and J by 14 bases, with 13 bases left in between. This CDR3 is CASSFRQDGLFF. The DNA for the CDR3 is TGTGCCAGCAGCTTTAGGCAGGATGGACTGTTTTTT.

This clone appeared a few times. In DNA form, the CDR3 reads TGTGCCAGTACGGACAGGGAGAACACTGAAGCTTTCTTT. It translates to CASTDRENTEAFF. The chain employs TRBV19 and TRBJ1-1; TRBD1 matches 8 bases. CDR1 and CDR2 (germline): LNHDA, SQIVND (reference sequence). The CDR3 loop spans 13 amino acids. The trim removed 7 bases at V and 1 base at J, leaving 2 bases unmatched.

The CDR3 coding sequence is TGCGCCAGCAGCACAGAAAACTACGAGCAGTACTTC. Protein product: CASSTENYEQYF. V gene TRBV5-1 combines with J gene TRBJ2-7; D remains ambiguous. The CDR3 extends over 12 amino acids. The germline gives CDR1 SGHRS, CDR2 YFSETQ. Trimming pared 4 bases from V and 3 bases from J, leaving 8 bases between.

The rearrangement links TRBV6-5 to TRBJ1-1, with a tentative D call TRBD1 (5 bases). From germline, CDR1 is MNHEY and CDR2 SVGAGI. V gave up 4 bases and J gave up 6 bases, with 15 bases separating them. CDR3 length equals 14 residues. The CDR3 is CASSFVGGKAEAFF. CDR3 DNA sequence: TGTGCCAGCAGTTTCGTGGGGGGTAAGGCTGAAGCTTTCTTT.

The chain combines TRBV19 with TRBJ2-3; TRBD1 aligns across 9 bases. The V segment lost 8 bases and the J segment 1 base; nucleotides outside the gene matches: 1. This CDR3 contains 13 residues. The germline gives CDR1 LNHDA, CDR2 SQIVND (reference sequence). CDR3 amino acids: CASRTGGTDTQYF. Here the CDR3 DNA reads TGTGCCAGTCGGACAGGGGGCACAGATACGCAGTATTTT.

The chain joins TRBV19 to TRBJ2-1; TRBD2 matches 10 bases. Germline CDR1 LNHDA, CDR2 SQIVND (reference sequence). The V and J ends lost 3 bases and 7 bases, in that order; junction bases with no gene match: 9. The CDR3 length is 16 residues. CDR3 bases: TGTGCCAGTAGTATGGTAACGGGACTAGCGAGGAATGAGCAGTTCTTC. Protein product: CASSMVTGLARNEQFF.

The chain couples TRBV6-6 to TRBJ2-3; possible D gene TRBD2, 6 bases. Germline V lookup: CDR1 MNHNY, CDR2 SVGAGI (reference sequence). This CDR3 has 14 amino acids. Trimming stripped 5 bases from V and 2 bases from J, with 11 bases between. CDR3 region: CASSLRGTTDTQYF. The CDR3 bases are TGTGCCAGCAGTCTACGGGGGACCACAGATACGCAGTATTTT.

This chain joins TRBV7-8 and TRBJ2-2; 8 bases are a match to TRBD2. With 3 bases clipped from V and 14 bases from J, the junction kept 2 bases outside the gene matches. CDR1 and CDR2 from the germline V gene are SGHVS and FQNEAQ. The CDR3 has 11 residues. In DNA, the CDR3 is TGTGCCAGCAGCTTTGGGACTAGACTGTTTTTT. Translation gives CASSFGTRLFF.